These 29 T cell receptor beta chains originate from one sample sequenced in a study of blood T cell repertoires in COVID-19. Measured with immunoSEQ multiplex PCR; TCRdb has only the in-frame clones, and not every one. Seen here are approximately 250,000 clones, around nine tenths observed once, and the top ten hold around 1.6%. The sequencing sample was made of peripheral blood. The receptors derive from a woman aged 55-70 years who had recovered from COVID-19.

The genes are TRBV10-3 and TRBJ2-7, with TRBD1 matching 9 bases. This CDR3 is 15 amino acids long. V lost 4 bases, J lost 3 bases, and 7 bases stayed unmatched. Germline loops: CDR1 ENHRY, CDR2 SYGVKD. The CDR3 coding sequence is TGTGCCATCAGTGGACCGGGACAGGGAGTCTACGAGCAGTACTTC. Encoded protein: CAISGPGQGVYEQYF.

This chain uses TRBV3-1 (or the pseudogene TRBV3-2) with TRBJ1-6; D remains ambiguous. Between the trimmed V and J ends, which lost 4 bases and 13 bases, there was a span of 11 bases. The length of the CDR3 is 12 residues. Germline values: CDR1 LGHDT, CDR2 YNNKEL (reference sequence). The DNA for the CDR3 is TGTGCCAGCAGCCTTCTAAATTTCCCCCTCCACTTT. This encodes CASSLLNFPLHF.

J is TRBJ2-1 and V is TRBV18; perhaps TRBD2 as D (6 bases). CDR3 length equals 12 residues. Trimming took 6 bases from V and 8 from J, leaving 11 bases between them. CDR1 is KGHSH and CDR2 is LQKENI in the germline V gene. Here the CDR3 DNA reads TGTGCCAGCTCGGGGGGTGGACATGAGCAGTTCTTC. It yields the protein CASSGGGHEQFF.

J is TRBJ2-3 and V is TRBV5-1; a weak D match, TRBD2 (6 bases). CDR1 and CDR2 (germline): SGHRS, YFSETQ. This CDR3 is 15 amino acids long. The V and J ends lost 5 bases and 0 bases respectively, with 13 bases between them. The chain's CDR3 is CASSPSGPSTDTQYF. The CDR3 DNA reads as TGCGCCAGCAGTCCAAGCGGGCCAAGCACAGATACGCAGTATTTT.

The chain couples TRBV6-2 or TRBV6-3 to TRBJ2-3; 7 bases align to TRBD2. J was trimmed by 2 bases and V by 5 bases; bases with no gene match: 13. Looked up from germline, CDR1 is MNHEY and CDR2 is SVGEGT. This CDR3 has 17 residues. CDR3 sequence reads: CASSNPGGTTYTDTQYF. The CDR3 DNA reads as TGTGCCAGCAGTAACCCCGGCGGGACTACCTACACAGATACGCAGTATTTT.

This clone was picked up a small number of times. The chain employs TRBV5-3 and TRBJ2-2; TRBD1 matches 8 bases. TRBV5-3 carries the ORF label, with uncertain function. The CDR3 spans 17 residues. Unmatched junction bases numbered 5, after V lost 0 bases and J lost 1 base. In DNA form, the CDR3 reads TGTGCCAGAAGCTTGGGCCAGGGGGCCTTGAACACCGGGGAGCTGTTTTTT. It yields the protein CARSLGQGALNTGELFF.

This sequence joins TRBV18 and TRBJ2-4, with D possibly TRBD2 on 5 matching bases. Germline lookup yields CDR1 KGHSH and CDR2 LQKENI. This CDR3 is built from 14 residues. V lost 3 bases, J lost 9 bases, and 15 bases lay in between. CDR3 DNA sequence: TGTGCCAGCTCACCCCGTGACTACGATTCCATTCAGTACTTC. Translated: CASSPRDYDSIQYF.

Only one count was recorded for this clone. This chain connects TRBV19 to TRBJ2-3; 7 bases line up with TRBD2. V lost 8 bases and J lost 5; bases outside the gene matches: 10. CDR1 and CDR2 from the germline V gene are LNHDA and SQIVND (reference sequence). CDR3 length: 14 amino acids. Here the CDR3 reads CASSSWGGGDTQYF. The CDR3 DNA sequence: TGTGCCAGTTCCTCGTGGGGGGGTGGAGATACGCAGTATTTT.

The V and J genes are TRBV29-1 and TRBJ2-7, with TRBD1 identical over 10 bases. CDR1 and CDR2 (germline): SQVTM, ANQGSEA. The CDR3 length is 13 residues. V was pared by 5 bases and J by 7 bases, with 8 bases of the junction left unmatched. The DNA of the CDR3 is TGCAGCGTTAGGGGGACAGGGGCGAAGGAGCAGTACTTC. Amino acid sequence: CSVRGTGAKEQYF.

The CDR3 spells CSAGLWGRVNTEAFF. CDR3 in DNA: TGCAGCGCCGGTCTTTGGGGCCGGGTGAACACTGAAGCTTTCTTT. The chain recombines TRBV29-1 with TRBJ1-1, with a weak D call TRBD1 (5 bases). The CDR3 runs 15 residues. V was shortened by 7 bases and J by 0 bases, with 18 bases between the two germline ends. Looked up from germline, CDR1 is SQVTM and CDR2 is ANQGSEA. Based on the CDR3 plus reference TRBV29-1 and TRBJ1-1, the full variable domain is SAVISQKPSRDICQRGTSLTIQCQVDSQVTMMFWYRQQPGQSLTLIATANQGSEATYESGFVIDKFPISRPNLTFSTLTVSNMSPEDSSIYLCSAGLWGRVNTEAFFGQGTRLTVV.

CDR3 residues: CASSLRRRSGGQETQYF. CDR3 coding DNA: TGCGCCAGCAGCTTGAGGCGGAGGAGCGGGGGCCAAGAGACCCAGTACTTC. This rearrangement joins TRBV5-1 to TRBJ2-5, with TRBD2 matching 8 bases. The CDR3 extends over 17 amino acids. Germline CDR1 SGHRS, CDR2 YFSETQ. V was pared by 1 base and J by 1 base, with 9 bases of the junction left unmatched. The full variable domain, completed using reference TRBV5-1 and TRBJ2-5, is KAGVTQTPRYLIKTRGQQVTLSCSPISGHRSVSWYQQTPGQGLQFLFEYFSETQRNKGNFPGRFSGRQFSNSRSEMNVSTLELGDSALYLCASSLRRRSGGQETQYFGPGTRLLVL.

This chain uses TRBV2 with TRBJ2-7; 9 positions match TRBD2. The trim removed 5 bases at V and 4 bases at J, leaving 6 bases unmatched. The CDR3 totals 14 residues. Germline CDR1 SNHLY, CDR2 FYNNEI. The CDR3 sequence is CASSREGLAYEQYF. The CDR3 bases are TGTGCCAGCAGTCGAGAGGGACTAGCTTACGAGCAGTACTTC.

V is TRBV14 and J is TRBJ1-2; D possibly corresponds to TRBD1 (5 bases). CDR3 length equals 20 residues. Trimming removed 1 base from V and 5 bases from J, with 29 bases in between. Germline CDR1 and CDR2: SGHDN and FVKESK. The CDR3 bases are TGTGCCAGCAGCCAAGGTTCGAACAACCCATTTCCGCGACAGCAGTATGGCTACACCTTC. It encodes CASSQGSNNPFPRQQYGYTF.

This sequence joins TRBV28 and TRBJ1-4; a possible D gene is TRBD1 (6 bases). Germline V gene lookup returns CDR1 MDHEN and CDR2 SYDVKM. V lost 2 bases, J lost 13 bases, and 17 bases lay in between. CDR3 length: 14 amino acids. CDR3 DNA sequence: TGTGCCAGCAGTTTAACAGGGTTATTGAACGGACTGTTTTTT. Translated, it gives CASSLTGLLNGLFF.

The chain employs TRBV9 and TRBJ2-3; D is possibly TRBD2 (5 bases). With 0 bases removed from V and 4 bases from J, the gap between germline ends came to 15 bases. The CDR3 totals 16 residues. CDR1 is SGDLS, CDR2 YYNGEE, per germline. In DNA form, the CDR3 reads TGTGCCAGCAGCGTAGGTCACCGGGGTGGTGCAGATACGCAGTATTTT. It is translated as CASSVGHRGGADTQYF.

This clone occurred a few times. The chain carries TRBV19 and TRBJ2-7; 9 nucleotides match TRBD1. The CDR3 totals 15 residues. With 5 bases clipped from V and 0 bases from J, the junction kept 5 bases outside the gene matches. In germline, CDR1 is LNHDA, CDR2 SQIVND (reference sequence). CDR3 protein: CASSVTGGSSYEQYF. Here the CDR3 DNA reads TGTGCCAGTAGTGTTACAGGGGGCAGCTCCTACGAGCAGTACTTC. The entire variable domain, with the rest obtained from reference TRBV19 and TRBJ2-7, is as follows: DGGITQSPKYLFRKEGQNVTLSCEQNLNHDAMYWYRQDPGQGLRLIYYSQIVNDFQKGDIAEGYSVSREKKESFPLTVTSAQKNPTAFYLCASSVTGGSSYEQYFGPGTRLTVT.

This clone has only one observation. This chain joins TRBV7-8 and TRBJ1-2, with 9 positions matching TRBD1. The CDR3 spans 16 residues. Germline V gene lookup returns CDR1 SGHVS and CDR2 FQNEAQ. The V gene end was trimmed by 1 base and the J gene end by 7 bases; junction bases not matched to a gene: 10. The DNA for the CDR3 is TGTGCCAGCAGCTTAGTCGTGGGACAGGGCGCTGGTGGCTACACCTTC. Residues: CASSLVVGQGAGGYTF.

The chain is built from TRBV3-1 (or the pseudogene TRBV3-2) and TRBJ2-2; D might be TRBD2 (5 bases). Trimming shortened V by 0 bases and J by 8 bases, and 10 bases separated the two germline ends. The CDR3 is 14 residues long. The germline V gene encodes CDR1 LGHDT and CDR2 YNNKEL (reference sequence). The CDR3 sequence is CASSQDRSGGELFF. The CDR3 DNA is TGTGCCAGCAGCCAAGATCGTTCGGGAGGGGAGCTGTTTTTT.

The V gene is TRBV14, the J gene TRBJ2-7; D is uncertain. Germline V gene data show CDR1 as SGHDN and CDR2 as FVKESK. V was trimmed by 4 bases and J by 4 bases, leaving 11 bases between them. The CDR3 totals 13 residues. CDR3 sequence: CASSPSGGYEQYF. Written as DNA, the CDR3 is TGTGCCAGCAGCCCAAGTGGCGGATACGAGCAGTACTTC. Variable domain in full (rest from reference TRBV14 and TRBJ2-7): EAGVTQFPSHSVIEKGQTVTLRCDPISGHDNLYWYRRVMGKEIKFLLHFVKESKQDESGMPNNRFLAERTGGTYSTLKVQPAELEDSGVYFCASSPSGGYEQYFGPGTRLTVT.

This clone occurred a few times. This chain connects TRBV7-6 to TRBJ2-3; D is perhaps TRBD2 (5 bases). The ends were cut back, 5 bases at V and 0 bases at J, with 12 bases in the middle. This CDR3 contains 15 residues. Germline values: CDR1 SGHVS, CDR2 FNYEAQ. CDR3 nucleotide sequence: TGTGCCAGCAGCGTAGGACTCGGAAGCACAGATACGCAGTATTTT. This codes for CASSVGLGSTDTQYF.

In its sample, this clone was seen once. V is TRBV27 and J is TRBJ1-2; 11 bases agree with TRBD1. Looked up from germline, CDR1 is MNHEY and CDR2 is SMNVEV (reference sequence). Trimming cost V 4 bases and J 4 bases; bases outside gene matches: 8. The CDR3 runs 16 residues. Here the CDR3 reads CASSWTGGRGRYGYTF. Here the CDR3 DNA reads TGTGCCAGCAGTTGGACAGGGGGCCGAGGACGCTATGGCTACACCTTC.

This clone was seen once. This rearrangement joins TRBV9 to TRBJ1-4; D is perhaps TRBD1 (5 bases). Germline V gene lookup returns CDR1 SGDLS and CDR2 YYNGEE. This CDR3 spans 15 amino acids. Between the trimmed V and J ends, which lost 4 bases and 1 base, there was a span of 11 bases. The CDR3 spells CASSFRGGTNEKLFF. The DNA for the CDR3 is TGTGCCAGCAGCTTCCGGGGGGGAACTAATGAAAAACTGTTTTTT.

The chain employs TRBV29-1 and TRBJ1-3, with 8 positions matching TRBD1. Germline CDR1 and CDR2: SQVTM and ANQGSEA. After removal of 5 bases from V and 8 bases from J, the junction contained 11 bases not matched to a gene. The CDR3 spans 14 residues. In nucleotides, the CDR3 is TGCAGCGTTCTTATTCCAGGGGGCGGGTACACCATATATTTT. This translates into CSVLIPGGGYTIYF.

This chain connects TRBV2 to TRBJ2-5; D ambiguous. Trimming left V 9 bases short and J 5 bases short, with 10 bases between. CDR3 length: 11 residues. Germline V gives CDR1 SNHLY, CDR2 FYNNEI. The CDR3 loop is CASGLGETQYF. CDR3 coding DNA: TGTGCCAGTGGTCTAGGTGAGACCCAGTACTTC. The complete variable domain, with remaining parts taken from reference TRBV2 and TRBJ2-5, reads EPEVTQTPSHQVTQMGQEVILRCVPISNHLYFYWYRQILGQKVEFLVSFYNNEISEKSEIFDDQFSVERPDGSNFTLKIRSTKLEDSAMYFCASGLGETQYFGPGTRLLVL.

The chain has TRBV5-8 and TRBJ1-1; D not resolved. Germline lookup yields CDR1 SGHTS and CDR2 YDEGEE. V lost 0 bases and J lost 1, with 13 bases in between. The CDR3 sequence is 16 residues long. The CDR3 here is CASSLDGDPGNTEAFF. The CDR3 region has the DNA TGTGCCAGCAGCTTGGACGGGGATCCAGGGAACACTGAAGCTTTCTTT.

CDR3 sequence reads: CASSLLHWGQGSETQYF. The CDR3 bases are TGTGCCAGCAGCTTACTACATTGGGGACAGGGTTCAGAGACCCAGTACTTC. The V and J genes are TRBV7-2 and TRBJ2-5, with 9 positions matching TRBD1. The length of the CDR3 is 17 residues. V lost 2 bases to trimming and J lost 4 bases; unmatched junction nucleotides: 11. Germline assignment: CDR1 SGHTA and CDR2 FQGNSA.

This chain uses TRBV7-2 with TRBJ2-1; 7 positions agree with TRBD2. After removal of 5 bases from V and 11 bases from J, the junction contained 9 bases not matched to a gene. Germline CDR1 reads SGHTA; CDR2 reads FQGNSA. CDR3 length: 13 amino acids. CDR3 nucleotide sequence: TGTGCCAGCAGCGTCCTCGAGGGAGGGAAGCAGTTCTTC. Amino acids: CASSVLEGGKQFF.

Only a few counts were recorded for this clone. The J gene is TRBJ1-2, the V gene TRBV28; no clear D gene. Germline values: CDR1 MDHEN, CDR2 SYDVKM. This CDR3 comprises 12 residues. V was shortened by 6 bases and J by 2 bases, with 7 bases between the two germline ends. CDR3 sequence: CASSRTNYGYTF. CDR3 nucleotide sequence: TGTGCCAGCAGCCGAACAAACTATGGCTACACCTTC.

The V call is TRBV11-2, the J call TRBJ1-5, with D unresolved. With 1 base removed from V and 5 bases from J, the gap between germline ends came to 12 bases. CDR1 is SGHAT, CDR2 FQNNGV, per germline. The CDR3 extends over 15 amino acids. The CDR3 is CASSLGGLGDQPQHF. Here the CDR3 DNA reads TGTGCCAGCAGCTTAGGAGGACTTGGTGATCAGCCCCAGCATTTT.